This T cell receptor beta chain was sequenced for a study of blood T cell repertoires in COVID-19. Background on the study: Whether acute or convalescent, the COVID-19 samples came from the United States, Italy and Spain.

The method was immunoSEQ multiplex PCR; TCRdb's version includes in-frame clones alone and lacks a portion of them. The repertoire holds hundreds of thousands of clones, with about 90% as singletons. Trimming stripped 1 base from V and 2 bases from J, with 10 bases between. The CDR3 is 15 amino acids. Looked up from germline, CDR1 is SGHVS and CDR2 is FQNEAQ. Sequencing used peripheral blood. The TCR originated in a woman aged 55-69 years with COVID-19, enrolled during active disease. This chain connects TRBV7-8 to TRBJ2-3; D gene ambiguous. DNA of the CDR3: TGTGCCAGCAGCTTAGAGATAGCACCCACAGATACGCAGTATTTT. Its translation is CASSLEIAPTDTQYF. Supplemented by reference TRBV7-8 and TRBJ2-3, the full variable domain reads GAGVSQSPRYKVAKRGQDVALRCDPISGHVSLFWYQQALGQGPEFLTYFQNEAQLDKSGLPSDRFFAERPEGSVSTLKIQRTQQEDSAVYLCASSLEIAPTDTQYFGPGTRLTVL.